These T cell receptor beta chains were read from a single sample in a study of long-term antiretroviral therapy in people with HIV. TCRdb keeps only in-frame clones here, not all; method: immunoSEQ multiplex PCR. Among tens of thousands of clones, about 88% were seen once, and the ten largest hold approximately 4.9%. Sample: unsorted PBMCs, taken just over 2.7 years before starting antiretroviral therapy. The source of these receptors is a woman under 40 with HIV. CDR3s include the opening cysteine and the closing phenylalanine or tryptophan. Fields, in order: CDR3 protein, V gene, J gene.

CDR3: CASSYTGQGYTF
V: TRBV6-5
J: TRBJ1-2

CDR3: CASSQGGETDTQYF
V: TRBV4-1
J: TRBJ2-3

CDR3: CASSLGSGDIGELFF
V: TRBV5-4
J: TRBJ2-2

CDR3: CASSLYQGAPTYEQYF
V: TRBV27
J: TRBJ2-7

CDR3: CASRLMGLSGNTIYF
V: TRBV19
J: TRBJ1-3

CDR3: CASSLNRVAILGNTEAFF
V: TRBV5-6
J: TRBJ1-1

CDR3: CASSQGGPWVF
V: TRBV27
J: TRBJ2-7

CDR3: CASSLEGNGEKLFF
V: TRBV5-1
J: TRBJ1-4

CDR3: CASSPQVGTEAFF
V: TRBV7-3
J: TRBJ1-1

CDR3: CASSLMVFGSYNSPLHF
V: TRBV27
J: TRBJ1-6

CDR3: CASLDRQGSGTQYF
V: TRBV10-2
J: TRBJ2-5

CDR3: CASSKSEGLETQYF
V: TRBV11-2
J: TRBJ2-5

CDR3: CASGFIGELFF
V: TRBV12-5
J: TRBJ2-2

CDR3: CASSVGGTGNQPQHF
V: TRBV9
J: TRBJ1-5

CDR3: CASGRIETQYF
V: TRBV27
J: TRBJ2-5

CDR3: CASSSTRGVVDTQYF
V: TRBV11-2
J: TRBJ2-3

CDR3: CASMGGRRVNQPQHF
V: TRBV19
J: TRBJ1-5

CDR3: CASSLNRALNQPQHF
V: TRBV6-6
J: TRBJ1-5

CDR3: CASRWGLYEQYF
V: TRBV2
J: TRBJ2-7

CDR3: CASSRDRPNTGELFF
V: TRBV11-1
J: TRBJ2-2

CDR3: CASSPAPTDTQYF
V: TRBV18
J: TRBJ2-3

CDR3: CATPGSLDGGPYPDTQYF
V: TRBV7-9
J: TRBJ2-3

CDR3: CSAGDGSKQYF
V: TRBV29-1
J: TRBJ2-7

CDR3: CASSLTGWGGRNEQFF
V: TRBV27
J: TRBJ2-1

CDR3: CASSPREGGNQPQHF
V: TRBV27
J: TRBJ1-5

CDR3: CATRGSRTTDEQFF
V: TRBV2
J: TRBJ2-1

CDR3: CASSPGTGVIEQFF
V: TRBV11-2
J: TRBJ2-1

CDR3: CASSVRGVIYSNQPQHF
V: TRBV2
J: TRBJ1-5

CDR3: CASSQDGGGNQPQHF
V: TRBV7-6
J: TRBJ1-5

CDR3: CASSPGQGLGLSTEAFF
V: TRBV5-1
J: TRBJ1-1

CDR3: CASSGDQNTEAFF
V: TRBV5-1
J: TRBJ1-1

CDR3: CSVAPAGAYTEAFF
V: TRBV29-1
J: TRBJ1-1

CDR3: CAWTHQGGEKLFF
V: TRBV30
J: TRBJ1-4

CDR3: CAWSIGANQPQHF
V: TRBV30
J: TRBJ1-5

CDR3: CASSSGLAGGELFF
V: TRBV5-1
J: TRBJ2-2